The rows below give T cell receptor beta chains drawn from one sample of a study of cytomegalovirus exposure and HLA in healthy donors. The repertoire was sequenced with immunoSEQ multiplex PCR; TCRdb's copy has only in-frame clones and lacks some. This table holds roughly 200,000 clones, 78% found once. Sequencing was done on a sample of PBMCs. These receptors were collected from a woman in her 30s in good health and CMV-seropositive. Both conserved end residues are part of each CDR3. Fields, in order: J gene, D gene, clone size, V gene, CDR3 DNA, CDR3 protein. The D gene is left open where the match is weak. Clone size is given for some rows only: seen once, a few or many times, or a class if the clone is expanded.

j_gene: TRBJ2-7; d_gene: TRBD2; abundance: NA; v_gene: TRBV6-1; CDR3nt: TGTGCCAGCACCGCGGAGACCGGGGGGGGTTACGAGCAGTACTTC; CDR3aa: CASTAETGGGYEQYF
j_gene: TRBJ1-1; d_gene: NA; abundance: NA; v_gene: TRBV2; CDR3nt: TGTGCCAGCAGGGCCCTTTACGGGGGAATGAACACTGAAGCTTTCTTT; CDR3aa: CASRALYGGMNTEAFF
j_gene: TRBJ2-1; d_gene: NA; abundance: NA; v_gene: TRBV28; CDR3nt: TGTGCCAGCAGTCTACCGGACAGCTACAATGAGCAGTTCTTC; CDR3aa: CASSLPDSYNEQFF
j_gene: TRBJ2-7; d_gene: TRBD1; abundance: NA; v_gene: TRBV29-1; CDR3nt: TGCAGCGTGGTGGGACAGGGGGCCTCCTACGAGCAGTACTTC; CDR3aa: CSVVGQGASYEQYF
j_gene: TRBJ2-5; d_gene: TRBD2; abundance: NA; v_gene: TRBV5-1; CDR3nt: TGCGCCAGCAGCTTGGAAGCGGGGGTCCTGTTCGGGACCCAGTACTTC; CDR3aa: CASSLEAGVLFGTQYF
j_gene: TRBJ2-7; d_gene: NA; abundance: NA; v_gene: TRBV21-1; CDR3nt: TGTGCCAGCAGCAAAGTGGGGCGGGGGGTGATCCTCTACGAGCAGTACTTC; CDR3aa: CASSKVGRGVILYEQYF
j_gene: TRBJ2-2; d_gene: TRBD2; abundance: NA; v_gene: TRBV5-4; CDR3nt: TGTGCCAGCAGCTTCGGCCCCCTAGCGGGGGGGAACACCGGGGAGCTGTTTTTT; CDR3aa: CASSFGPLAGGNTGELFF
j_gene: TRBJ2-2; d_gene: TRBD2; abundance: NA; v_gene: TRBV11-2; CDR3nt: TGTGCCAGCAGCTTTAGCGGGGGTAACACCGGGGAGCTGTTTTTT; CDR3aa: CASSFSGGNTGELFF
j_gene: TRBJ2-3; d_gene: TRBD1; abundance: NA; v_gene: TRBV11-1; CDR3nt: TGTGCCAGCAGCTTACTGGGACAGGGCACAGATACGCAGTATTTT; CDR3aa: CASSLLGQGTDTQYF
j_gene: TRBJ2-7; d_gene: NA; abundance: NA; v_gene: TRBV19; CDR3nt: TGTGCCAGTAGTGCGTACGAGCAGTACTTC; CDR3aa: CASSAYEQYF
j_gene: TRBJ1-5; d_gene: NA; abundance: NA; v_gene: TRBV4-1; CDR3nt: TGCGCCAGCAGCCAGGCCGGGAAGGAGAATCAGCCCCAGCATTTT; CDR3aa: CASSQAGKENQPQHF
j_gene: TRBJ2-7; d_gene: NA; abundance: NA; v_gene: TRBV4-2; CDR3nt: TGTGCCAGCAGCCAAGAAGTAAGAGGGATCCCCTACGAGCAGTACTTC; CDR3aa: CASSQEVRGIPYEQYF
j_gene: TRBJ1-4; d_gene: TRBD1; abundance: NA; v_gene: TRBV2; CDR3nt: TGTGCCAGCAGTCGGGACAGGGAAAGTGAAAAACTGTTTTTT; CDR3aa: CASSRDRESEKLFF
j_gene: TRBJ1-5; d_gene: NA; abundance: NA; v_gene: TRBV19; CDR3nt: TGTGCCAGTAGTACGCCCGGGGGTAGCAATCAGCCCCAGCATTTT; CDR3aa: CASSTPGGSNQPQHF
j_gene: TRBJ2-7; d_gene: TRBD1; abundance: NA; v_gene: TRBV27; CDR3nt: TGTGCCAGCAGTCAGGGGGCGGTACACGAGCAGTACTTC; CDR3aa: CASSQGAVHEQYF
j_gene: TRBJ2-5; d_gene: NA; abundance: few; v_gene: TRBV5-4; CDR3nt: TGTGCCAGCAGCGCACTTCCGGGACACAGCGAGACCCAGTACTTC; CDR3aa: CASSALPGHSETQYF
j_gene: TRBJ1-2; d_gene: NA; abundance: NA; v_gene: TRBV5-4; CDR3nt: TGTGCCAGCAGCTTCCGGGACAAGGTCTTTATTAACGGCTACACCTTC; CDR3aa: CASSFRDKVFINGYTF
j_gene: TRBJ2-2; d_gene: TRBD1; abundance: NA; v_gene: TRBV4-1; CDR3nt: TGCGCCAGCAGCCTCGGGACAGGGCTTAACACCGGGGAGCTGTTTTTT; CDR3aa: CASSLGTGLNTGELFF
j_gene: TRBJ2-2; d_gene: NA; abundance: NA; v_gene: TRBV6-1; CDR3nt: TGTGCCAGCAGTGAAGCGAGGGTGAGCACCGGGGAGCTGTTTTTT; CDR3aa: CASSEARVSTGELFF
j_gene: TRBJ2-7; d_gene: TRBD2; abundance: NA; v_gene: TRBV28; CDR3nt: TGTGCCAGCAGCCAGCCCAGGGTTAGCGGGGGTCTCGACGAGCAGTACTTC; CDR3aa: CASSQPRVSGGLDEQYF
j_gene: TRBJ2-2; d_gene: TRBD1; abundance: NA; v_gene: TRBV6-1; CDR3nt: TGTGCCAGCAGTGCGAAGGACAGGGGGAGGACCGGGGAGCTGTTTTTT; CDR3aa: CASSAKDRGRTGELFF
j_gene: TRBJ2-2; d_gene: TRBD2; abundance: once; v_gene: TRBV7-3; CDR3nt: TGTGCCAGCAGCTTAATAGTCACTAGCGGGGCCGGGGAGCTGTTTTTT; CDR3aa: CASSLIVTSGAGELFF
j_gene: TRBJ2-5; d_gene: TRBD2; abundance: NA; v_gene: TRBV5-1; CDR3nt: TGCGCCAGCAGCTTGACCACTAGCGAAGAGACCCAGTACTTC; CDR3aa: CASSLTTSEETQYF
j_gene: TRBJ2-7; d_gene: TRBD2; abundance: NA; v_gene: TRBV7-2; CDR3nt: TGTGCCAGCAGCCTGCCCTTAAGCGGGGGGGCTTCCTACGAGCAGTACTTC; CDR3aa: CASSLPLSGGASYEQYF
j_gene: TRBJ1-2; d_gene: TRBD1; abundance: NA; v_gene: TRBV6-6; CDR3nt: TGTGCCAGCAGTGAGACAGGGCCGGGCGGCTACACCTTC; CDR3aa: CASSETGPGGYTF
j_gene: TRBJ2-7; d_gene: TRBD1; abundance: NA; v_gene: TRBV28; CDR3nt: TGTGCCAGCAGTTTGGAGGACAGGTTTGGCTACGAGCAGTACTTC; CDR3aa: CASSLEDRFGYEQYF
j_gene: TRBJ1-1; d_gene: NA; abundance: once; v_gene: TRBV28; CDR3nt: TGTGCCAGCAGTTTAACACTGAACACTGAAGCTTTCTTT; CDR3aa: CASSLTLNTEAFF
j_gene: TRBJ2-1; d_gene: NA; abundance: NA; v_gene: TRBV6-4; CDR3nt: TGTGCCAGCAGTGAAGGAGATTTCCATGAGCAGTTCTTC; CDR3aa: CASSEGDFHEQFF
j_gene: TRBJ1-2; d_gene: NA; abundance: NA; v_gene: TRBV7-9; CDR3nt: TGTGCCAGCAGCTTAGCCCTAGCACCGCTCTATGGCTACACCTTC; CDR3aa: CASSLALAPLYGYTF
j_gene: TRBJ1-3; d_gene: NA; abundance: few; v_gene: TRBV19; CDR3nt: TGTGCCAGTAACTCCCCGACTGGCCACTCTGGAAACACCATATATTTT; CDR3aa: CASNSPTGHSGNTIYF
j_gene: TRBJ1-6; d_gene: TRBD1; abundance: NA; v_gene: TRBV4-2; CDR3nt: TGTGCCAGCAGCCAAGTTAGGGGGCAGGGGAATTCACCCCTCCACTTT; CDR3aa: CASSQVRGQGNSPLHF
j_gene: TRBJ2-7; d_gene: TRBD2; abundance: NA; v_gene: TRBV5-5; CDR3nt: TGTGCCAGCACTATCACGAGGTGGGGGGGTGTCTACGAGCAGTACTTC; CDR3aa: CASTITRWGGVYEQYF
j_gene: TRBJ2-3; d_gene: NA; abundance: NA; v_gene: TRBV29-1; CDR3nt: TGCAGCGTTGAATATCTAAATACGCAGTATTTT; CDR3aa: CSVEYLNTQYF
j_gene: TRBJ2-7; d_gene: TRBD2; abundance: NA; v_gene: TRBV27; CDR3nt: TGTGCCAGCAGTCTAGCGGGACCCCCCTACGAGCAGTACTTC; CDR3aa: CASSLAGPPYEQYF
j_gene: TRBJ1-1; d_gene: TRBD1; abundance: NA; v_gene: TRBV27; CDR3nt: TGTGCCAGCAGTCGAACCGTGGGACAGGGAAGGGGAAACACTGAAGCTTTCTTT; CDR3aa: CASSRTVGQGRGNTEAFF
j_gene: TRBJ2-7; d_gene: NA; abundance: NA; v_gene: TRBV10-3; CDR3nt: TGTGCCATCAGTGAAACGAACAGGCTCTACGAGCAGTACTTC; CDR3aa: CAISETNRLYEQYF
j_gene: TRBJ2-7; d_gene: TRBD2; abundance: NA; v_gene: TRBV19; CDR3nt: TGTGCCAGTAGTCTCACTAGCGGACAAGGGGTAGAGCAGTACTTC; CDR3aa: CASSLTSGQGVEQYF
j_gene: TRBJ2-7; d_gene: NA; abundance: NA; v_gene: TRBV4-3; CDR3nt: TGCGCCAGCAGCCAAAATCTCGCCGCAGGGGTACACTACGAGCAGTACTTC; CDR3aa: CASSQNLAAGVHYEQYF
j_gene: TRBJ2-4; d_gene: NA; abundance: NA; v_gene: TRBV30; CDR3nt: TGTGCCTGGAGTGGGGCCGTCGGGGGAACCCATCCGAAAAACATTCAGTACTTC; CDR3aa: CAWSGAVGGTHPKNIQYF
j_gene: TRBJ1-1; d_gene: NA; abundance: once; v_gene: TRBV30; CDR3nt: TGTGCCTGGCGATCTATTTCTGGCACTGAAGCTTTCTTT; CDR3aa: CAWRSISGTEAFF
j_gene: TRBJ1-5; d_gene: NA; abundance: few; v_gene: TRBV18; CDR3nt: TGTGCCAGCTCAGTTGAGGGTGGAAATCAGCCCCAGCATTTT; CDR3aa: CASSVEGGNQPQHF
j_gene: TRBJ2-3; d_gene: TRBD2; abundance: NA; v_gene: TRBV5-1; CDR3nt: TGCGCCAGCAGCCAGGGACTAGCGGGACTCACAGATACGCAGTATTTT; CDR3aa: CASSQGLAGLTDTQYF
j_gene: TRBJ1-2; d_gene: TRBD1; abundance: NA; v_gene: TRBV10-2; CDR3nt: TGCGCCAGCGGACAGGGGGAAAATGGCTACACCTTC; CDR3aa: CASGQGENGYTF
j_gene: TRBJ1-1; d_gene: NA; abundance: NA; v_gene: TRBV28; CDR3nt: TGTGCCAGCAGTCAACTTACAGGGACGAAAGCTTTCTTT; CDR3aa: CASSQLTGTKAFF
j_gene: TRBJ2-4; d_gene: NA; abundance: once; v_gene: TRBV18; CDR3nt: TGTGCCAGCTCACCACCGGATCTAGGGGACATTCAGTACTTC; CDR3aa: CASSPPDLGDIQYF
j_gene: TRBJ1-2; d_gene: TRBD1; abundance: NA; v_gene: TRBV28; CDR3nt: TGTGCCAGTACAGGGGGCGCGAGGTATGGCTACACCTTC; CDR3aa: CASTGGARYGYTF
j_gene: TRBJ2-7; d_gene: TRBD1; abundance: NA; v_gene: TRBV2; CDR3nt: TGTGCCAGCAGTGAGCCTAGGGGGCTTCTGTACGAGCAGTACTTC; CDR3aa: CASSEPRGLLYEQYF
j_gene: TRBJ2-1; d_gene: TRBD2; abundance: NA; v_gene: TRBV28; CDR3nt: TGTGCCAGCAGTTTATCGACTAGCGCGGGCCATGAGCAGTTCTTC; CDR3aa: CASSLSTSAGHEQFF
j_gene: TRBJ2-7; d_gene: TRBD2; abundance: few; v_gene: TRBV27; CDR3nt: TGTGCCAGCCAGTCGGGACTAGAGTACGAGCAGTACTTC; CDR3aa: CASQSGLEYEQYF